This T cell receptor (beta chain) was profiled in a study of blood T cell repertoires in COVID-19. Study-wide background: COVID-19 samples, acute and convalescent, were from the United States, Italy and Spain.

Trimming removed 5 bases from V and 5 bases from J; junction bases left unmatched: 8. The CDR3 is 15 residues long. The germline V gene encodes CDR1 LNHNV and CDR2 YYDKDF (reference sequence). Some clones are missing from TCRdb's copy, which holds only in-frame ones; the method was immunoSEQ multiplex PCR. Among fewer than 300,000 clones listed, about four fifths were seen once. This rearrangement joins TRBV15 to TRBJ1-1, with 10 bases identical to TRBD1. The TCR sequence derives from a woman between 55 and 75 years old with active or convalescent COVID-19. Sequenced sample: peripheral blood. CDR3 sequence reads: CATSGDRGRGTEAFF. DNA of the CDR3: TGTGCCACCAGCGGCGACAGGGGGCGGGGTACTGAAGCTTTCTTT.